The clone carrying this TCR beta chain came up a few times. The authors made TCR cDNA by 5'RACE template switching, adding a universal primer site and UMIs. MiXCR, run by TCRdb on the 5' RACE reads, gives a single entry per CDR3 protein. The sample shows under 300,000 distinct CDR3 sequences, roughly 13% of them seen only once. This sample is part of a study of T cells after yellow fever vaccination. As for the study in general: SMART-Seq v4 Ultra Low Input handled preparation of low-cell-number fractions.

Germline V gene lookup returns CDR1 SQVTM and CDR2 ANQGSEA. Trimming removed 4 bases from V and 8 bases from J, with 18 bases in between. The CDR3 is 14 residues long. This TCR was recovered from a man aged 30 to 45 who received the YFV17D yellow fever vaccine. The sequences come from CD4+ T cells sorted from PBMCs, collected 45 days after the yellow fever booster vaccination. The gene calls are TRBV29-1 and TRBJ2-4; perhaps D is TRBD1 or TRBD2 (5 bases each). The CDR3 nucleotides are TGCAGCGTTGGGGGCGGGTCCCTGGCGGACATTCAGTACTTC. Protein sequence: CSVGGGSLADIQYF.